This T cell receptor (beta chain) is drawn from a study of T-cell reconstitution after alpha-beta-depleted transplantation in children. This CDR3 has 12 residues. Trimming stripped 5 bases from V and 6 bases from J, with 11 bases between. Per germline, CDR1 MNHNY and CDR2 SVGAGI (reference sequence). This clonotype was seen more than once but under ten times. Preparation of the TCRbeta library used unique molecular identifiers. TCRdb independently ran MiXCR on the PCR reads; one entry per CDR3 protein. The table lists some 390,000 distinct CDR3 sequences, just over 20% of them singletons. This chain uses TRBV6-6 with TRBJ2-7; possibly TRBD2 for D (6 bases). The sequence was collected from a human donor who donated a stem cell graft to a child with acute myeloid leukemia. This specimen was PBMCs from the stem cell graft donor, taken from the stem cell graft. This CDR3 is CASSPRGGEQYF. The CDR3 DNA reads TGTGCCAGCAGTCCTCGGGGAGGCGAGCAGTACTTC.